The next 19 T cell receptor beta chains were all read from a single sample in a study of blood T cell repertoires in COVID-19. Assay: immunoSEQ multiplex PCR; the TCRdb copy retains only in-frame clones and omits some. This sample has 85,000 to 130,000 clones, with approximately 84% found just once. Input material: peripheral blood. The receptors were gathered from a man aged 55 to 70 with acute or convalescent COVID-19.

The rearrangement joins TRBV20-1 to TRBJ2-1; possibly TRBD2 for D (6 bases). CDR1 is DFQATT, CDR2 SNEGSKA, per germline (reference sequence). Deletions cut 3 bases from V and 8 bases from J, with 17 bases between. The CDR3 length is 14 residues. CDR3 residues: CSASLSGFFYEQFF. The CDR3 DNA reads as TGCAGTGCTAGTCTAAGCGGGTTCTTTTATGAGCAGTTCTTC.

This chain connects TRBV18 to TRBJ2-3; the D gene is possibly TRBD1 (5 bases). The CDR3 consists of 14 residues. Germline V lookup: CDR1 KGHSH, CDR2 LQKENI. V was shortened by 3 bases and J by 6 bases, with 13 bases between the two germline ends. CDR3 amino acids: CASSPRQISDTQYF. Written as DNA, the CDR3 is TGTGCCAGCTCACCGAGACAGATCTCGGATACGCAGTATTTT.

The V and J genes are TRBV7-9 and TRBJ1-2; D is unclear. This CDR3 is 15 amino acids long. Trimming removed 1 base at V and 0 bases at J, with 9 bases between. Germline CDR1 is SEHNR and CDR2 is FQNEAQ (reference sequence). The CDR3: CASSLGSGTNYGYTF. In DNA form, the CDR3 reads TGTGCCAGCAGCTTAGGAAGCGGAACTAACTATGGCTACACCTTC.

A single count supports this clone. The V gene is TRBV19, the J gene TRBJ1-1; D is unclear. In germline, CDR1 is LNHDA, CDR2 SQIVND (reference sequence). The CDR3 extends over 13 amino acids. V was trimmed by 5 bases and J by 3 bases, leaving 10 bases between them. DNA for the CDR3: TGTGCCAGTAGTGCCCGACGGGACACTGAAGCTTTCTTT. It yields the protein CASSARRDTEAFF.

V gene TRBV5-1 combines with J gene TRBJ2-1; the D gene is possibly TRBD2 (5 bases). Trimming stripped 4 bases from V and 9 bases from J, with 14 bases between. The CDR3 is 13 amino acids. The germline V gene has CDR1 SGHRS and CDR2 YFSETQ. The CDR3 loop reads CASSPDGMGEQFF. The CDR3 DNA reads TGCGCCAGCAGCCCGGACGGGATGGGTGAGCAGTTCTTC.

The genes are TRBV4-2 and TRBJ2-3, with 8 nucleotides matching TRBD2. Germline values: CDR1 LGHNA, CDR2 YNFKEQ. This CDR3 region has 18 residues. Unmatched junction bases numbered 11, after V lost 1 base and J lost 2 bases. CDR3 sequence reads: CASSQVAIETSVTDTQYF. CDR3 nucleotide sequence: TGTGCCAGCAGCCAAGTAGCTATTGAGACTAGCGTCACAGATACGCAGTATTTT.

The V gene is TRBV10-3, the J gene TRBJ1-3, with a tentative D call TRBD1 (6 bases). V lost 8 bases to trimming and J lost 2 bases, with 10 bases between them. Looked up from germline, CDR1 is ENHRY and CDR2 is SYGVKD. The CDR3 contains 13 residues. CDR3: CAIRTDTGNTIYF. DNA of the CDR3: TGTGCCATCCGGACAGACACTGGAAACACCATATATTTT.

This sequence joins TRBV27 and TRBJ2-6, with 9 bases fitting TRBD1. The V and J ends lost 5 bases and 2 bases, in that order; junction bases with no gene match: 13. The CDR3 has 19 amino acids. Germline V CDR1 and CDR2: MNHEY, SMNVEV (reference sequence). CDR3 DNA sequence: TGTGCCAGCAGTCCGGGGACAGGGTTCCTCTCTGCTGGGGCCAACGTCCTGACTTTC. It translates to CASSPGTGFLSAGANVLTF. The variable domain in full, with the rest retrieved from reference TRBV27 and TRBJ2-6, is EAQVTQNPRYLITVTGKKLTVTCSQNMNHEYMSWYRQDPGLGLRQIYYSMNVEVTDKGDVPEGYKVSRKEKRNFPLILESPSPNQTSLYFCASSPGTGFLSAGANVLTFGAGSRLTVL.

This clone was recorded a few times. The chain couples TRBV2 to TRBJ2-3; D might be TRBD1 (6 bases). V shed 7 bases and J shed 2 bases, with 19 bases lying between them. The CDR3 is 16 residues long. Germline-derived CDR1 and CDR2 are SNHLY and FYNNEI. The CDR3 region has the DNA TGTGCCAGCACCCCGGGACACCGAGTTAACACAGATACGCAGTATTTT. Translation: CASTPGHRVNTDTQYF. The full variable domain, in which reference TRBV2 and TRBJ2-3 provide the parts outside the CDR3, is EPEVTQTPSHQVTQMGQEVILRCVPISNHLYFYWYRQILGQKVEFLVSFYNNEISEKSEIFDDQFSVERPDGSNFTLKIRSTKLEDSAMYFCASTPGHRVNTDTQYFGPGTRLTVL.

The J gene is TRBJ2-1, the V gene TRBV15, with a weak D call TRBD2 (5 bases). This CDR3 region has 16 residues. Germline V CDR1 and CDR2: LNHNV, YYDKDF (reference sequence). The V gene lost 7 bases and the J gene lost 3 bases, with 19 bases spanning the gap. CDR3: CATNRERRTDYNEQFF. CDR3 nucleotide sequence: TGTGCCACCAACCGGGAACGGAGGACCGACTACAATGAGCAGTTCTTC.

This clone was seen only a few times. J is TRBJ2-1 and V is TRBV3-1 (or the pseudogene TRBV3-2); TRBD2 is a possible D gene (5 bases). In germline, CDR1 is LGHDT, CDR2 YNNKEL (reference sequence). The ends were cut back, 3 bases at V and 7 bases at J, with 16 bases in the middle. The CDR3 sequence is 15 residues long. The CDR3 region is CASSQDSVLTNEQFF. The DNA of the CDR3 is TGTGCCAGCAGCCAGGATAGCGTGCTAACGAATGAGCAGTTCTTC.

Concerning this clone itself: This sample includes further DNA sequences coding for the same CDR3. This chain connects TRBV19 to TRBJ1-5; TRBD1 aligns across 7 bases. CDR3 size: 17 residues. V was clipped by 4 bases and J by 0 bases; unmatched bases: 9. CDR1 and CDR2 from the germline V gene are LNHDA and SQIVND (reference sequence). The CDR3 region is CASSTTGTAYSNQPQHF. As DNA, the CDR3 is TGTGCCAGTAGTACAACGGGGACAGCCTATAGCAATCAGCCCCAGCATTTT.

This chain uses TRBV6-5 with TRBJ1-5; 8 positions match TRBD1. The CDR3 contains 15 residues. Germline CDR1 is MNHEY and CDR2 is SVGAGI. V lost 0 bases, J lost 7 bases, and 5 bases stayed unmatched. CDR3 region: CASSYSHQGAQPQHF. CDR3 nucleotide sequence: TGTGCCAGCAGTTACTCGCATCAGGGGGCCCAGCCCCAGCATTTT.

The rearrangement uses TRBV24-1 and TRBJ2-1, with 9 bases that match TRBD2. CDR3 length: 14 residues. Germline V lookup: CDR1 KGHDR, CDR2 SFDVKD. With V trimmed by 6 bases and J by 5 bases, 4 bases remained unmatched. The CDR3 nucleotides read TGTGCCACCAGTCGTCTAGCGGGACACAATGAGCAGTTCTTC. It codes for CATSRLAGHNEQFF.

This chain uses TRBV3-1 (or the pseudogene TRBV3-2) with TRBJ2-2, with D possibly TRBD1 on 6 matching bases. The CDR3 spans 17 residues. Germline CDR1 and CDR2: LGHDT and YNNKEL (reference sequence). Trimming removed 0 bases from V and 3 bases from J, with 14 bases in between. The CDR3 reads CASSQDITGSHTGELFF. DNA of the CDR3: TGTGCCAGCAGCCAAGATATAACAGGGTCCCACACCGGGGAGCTGTTTTTT.

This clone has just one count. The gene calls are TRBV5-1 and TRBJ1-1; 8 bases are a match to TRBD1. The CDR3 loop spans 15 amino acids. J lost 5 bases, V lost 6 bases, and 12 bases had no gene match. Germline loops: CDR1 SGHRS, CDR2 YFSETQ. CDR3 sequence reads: CASTIAGRGQTEAFF. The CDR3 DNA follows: TGCGCCAGCACCATTGCAGGCAGGGGGCAAACTGAAGCTTTCTTT. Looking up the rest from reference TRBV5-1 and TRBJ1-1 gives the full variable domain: KAGVTQTPRYLIKTRGQQVTLSCSPISGHRSVSWYQQTPGQGLQFLFEYFSETQRNKGNFPGRFSGRQFSNSRSEMNVSTLELGDSALYLCASTIAGRGQTEAFFGQGTRLTVV.

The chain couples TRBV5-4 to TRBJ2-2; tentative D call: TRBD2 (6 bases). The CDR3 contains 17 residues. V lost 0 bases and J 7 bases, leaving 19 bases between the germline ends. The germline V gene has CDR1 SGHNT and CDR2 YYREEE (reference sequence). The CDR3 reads CASSLDSVTLGGGELFF. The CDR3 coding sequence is TGTGCCAGCAGCTTGGATTCGGTGACTTTGGGGGGCGGGGAGCTGTTTTTT.

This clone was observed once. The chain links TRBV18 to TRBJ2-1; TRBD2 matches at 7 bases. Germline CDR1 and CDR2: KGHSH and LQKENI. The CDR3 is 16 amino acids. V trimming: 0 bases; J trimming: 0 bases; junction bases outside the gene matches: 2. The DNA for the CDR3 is TGTGCCAGCTCACCACCGAGCGGGATCTCCTACAATGAGCAGTTCTTC. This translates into CASSPPSGISYNEQFF.

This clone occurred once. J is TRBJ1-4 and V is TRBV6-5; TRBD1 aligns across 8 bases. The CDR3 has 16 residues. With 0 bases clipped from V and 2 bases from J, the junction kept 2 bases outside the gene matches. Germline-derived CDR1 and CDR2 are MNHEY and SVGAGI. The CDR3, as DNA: TGTGCCAGCAGTTACTCGAACAGGGGGACTAATGAAAAACTGTTTTTT. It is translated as CASSYSNRGTNEKLFF.